This entry lists 11 T cell receptor beta chains sequenced from one sample in a study of T cell responses to AZD1222 COVID-19 vaccine. Sequenced by immunoSEQ multiplex PCR; TCRdb stores in-frame clones only, minus some. The sample holds approximately 65,000 clones, roughly 70% seen once. This specimen consisted of peripheral blood, obtained on day 0 of AZD1222 vaccination. These receptors were taken from an adult in good health.

The chain is built from TRBV18 and TRBJ1-4, with D tentatively TRBD1 (5 bases). Trimming removed 2 bases at V and 2 bases at J, with 9 bases between. Looked up from germline, CDR1 is KGHSH and CDR2 is LQKENI. The CDR3 spans 15 residues. The CDR3 DNA is TGTGCCAGCTCACCAGCGGCAGGGACTAATGAAAAACTGTTTTTT. As protein: CASSPAAGTNEKLFF.

In this sample, this clone turned up a few times. The V gene is TRBV19, the J gene TRBJ2-5; D may correspond to TRBD1 or TRBD2 (5 bases each). The CDR3 spans 13 residues. V lost 1 base and J lost 7, with 10 bases in between. The germline CDR1 and CDR2 sequences are LNHDA and SQIVND (reference sequence). CDR3 nucleotide sequence: TGTGCCAGTAGTATAGGCGATGGGGGGACCCAGTACTTC. Translating it yields CASSIGDGGTQYF.

The chain couples TRBV19 to TRBJ1-1; D not resolved. Trimming left V 7 bases short and J 4 bases short, with 16 bases between. Germline V gene data show CDR1 as LNHDA and CDR2 as SQIVND (reference sequence). There are 14 residues in the CDR3. The CDR3, as DNA: TGTGCCAGTACGGGCGGCGATGGTTTCACTGAAGCTTTCTTT. This encodes CASTGGDGFTEAFF.

The chain carries TRBV7-9 and TRBJ1-1, with no clear D. The CDR3 totals 15 residues. The germline gives CDR1 SEHNR, CDR2 FQNEAQ (reference sequence). The ends were cut back, 5 bases at V and 5 bases at J, with 18 bases in the middle. The CDR3 reads CASSLLSGSETEAFF. The CDR3, as DNA: TGTGCCAGCAGCCTCCTCTCGGGATCGGAAACTGAAGCTTTCTTT.

This clone was seen more than once but under ten times. The chain carries TRBV7-9 and TRBJ1-4; D remains unclear. The ends were cut back, 3 bases at V and 4 bases at J, with 12 bases in the middle. The V gene's germline CDR1 is SEHNR and CDR2 FQNEAQ (reference sequence). The CDR3 runs 15 residues. CDR3 in amino acids: CASSFYRPDNEKLFF. In DNA form, the CDR3 reads TGTGCCAGCAGCTTCTATCGGCCTGATAATGAAAAACTGTTTTTT.

The V gene is TRBV19, the J gene TRBJ1-2, with D maybe TRBD1 (6 bases). The CDR3 length is 15 residues. Germline V gene data show CDR1 as LNHDA and CDR2 as SQIVND (reference sequence). V was cut by 4 bases and J by 7 bases, with 19 bases left in between. CDR3 sequence: CASSTDTGQEGGYTF. CDR3 bases: TGTGCCAGTAGTACCGACACAGGGCAGGAGGGTGGCTACACCTTC.

This chain connects TRBV14 to TRBJ1-6; D is ambiguous. Germline lookup yields CDR1 SGHDN and CDR2 FVKESK. V lost 6 bases and J 0 bases, leaving 9 bases between the germline ends. The CDR3 runs 15 residues. CDR3 sequence reads: CASRGGSSYNSPLHF. The CDR3 nucleotides read TGTGCCAGCAGGGGCGGGAGCTCCTATAATTCACCCCTCCACTTT.

The chain carries TRBV5-1 and TRBJ1-1; 7 bases align to TRBD1. CDR1 and CDR2 from the germline V gene are SGHRS and YFSETQ. J was trimmed by 6 bases and V by 0 bases; bases with no gene match: 17. The CDR3 loop spans 18 amino acids. CDR3 sequence: CASSLEIGTEGDSAEAFF. CDR3 coding DNA: TGCGCCAGCAGCTTGGAGATTGGGACAGAGGGAGATTCGGCTGAAGCTTTCTTT. Full variable domain (rest looked up from reference TRBV5-1 and TRBJ1-1): KAGVTQTPRYLIKTRGQQVTLSCSPISGHRSVSWYQQTPGQGLQFLFEYFSETQRNKGNFPGRFSGRQFSNSRSEMNVSTLELGDSALYLCASSLEIGTEGDSAEAFFGQGTRLTVV.

The J gene is TRBJ1-1, the V gene TRBV27, with D uncertain. This CDR3 is built from 15 residues. Germline CDR1 and CDR2: MNHEY and SMNVEV (reference sequence). Deletions cut 2 bases from V and 7 bases from J, with 17 bases between. As DNA, the CDR3 is TGTGCCAGCAGTTTACGGCTAACAATGGGGATTGAAGCTTTCTTT. Its translation is CASSLRLTMGIEAFF.

The chain is built from TRBV4-2 and TRBJ2-5; 8 bases map to TRBD2. Looked up from germline, CDR1 is LGHNA and CDR2 is YNFKEQ. The CDR3 loop spans 15 amino acids. V gave up 4 bases and J gave up 2 bases; unmatched junction bases: 6. DNA of the CDR3: TGTGCCAGCAGCCGCGCGGGAGGACAGCAAGAGACCCAGTACTTC. Amino acids: CASSRAGGQQETQYF.

The chain is built from TRBV19 and TRBJ2-7; D is possibly TRBD1 (6 bases). Germline values: CDR1 LNHDA, CDR2 SQIVND (reference sequence). Trimming shortened V by 3 bases and J by 3 bases, and 12 bases separated the two germline ends. This CDR3 contains 14 residues. In DNA form, the CDR3 reads TGTGCCAGTAGTATCGGGGACACCCTCTACGAGCAGTACTTC. This codes for CASSIGDTLYEQYF.